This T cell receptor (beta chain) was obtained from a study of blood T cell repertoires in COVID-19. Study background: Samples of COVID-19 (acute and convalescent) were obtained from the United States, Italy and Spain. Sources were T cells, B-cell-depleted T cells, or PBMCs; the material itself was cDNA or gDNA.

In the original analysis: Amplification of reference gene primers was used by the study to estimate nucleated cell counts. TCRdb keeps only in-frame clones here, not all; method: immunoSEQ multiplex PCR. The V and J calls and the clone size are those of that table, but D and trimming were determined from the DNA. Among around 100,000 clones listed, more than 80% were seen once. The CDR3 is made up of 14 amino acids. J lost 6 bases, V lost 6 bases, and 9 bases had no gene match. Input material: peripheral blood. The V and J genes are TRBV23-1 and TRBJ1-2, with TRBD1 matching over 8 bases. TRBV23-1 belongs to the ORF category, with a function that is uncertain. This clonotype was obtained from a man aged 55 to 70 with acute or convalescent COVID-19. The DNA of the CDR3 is TGCGCCAGCAGCCGCCCGGCCAGGGGGCATGGCTACACCTTC. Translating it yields CASSRPARGHGYTF.